A single sample gave rise to the 24 T cell receptor beta chains below, sequenced in a study of early T cells in non-severe SARS-CoV-2 infection. One entry per CDR3 protein, called by TCRdb with MiXCR from the 5' RACE reads. The data hold roughly 25,000 distinct CDR3 sequences, with 3.5% to 5.5% observed a single time. Sequenced sample: whole blood. The receptor source for this set is an adult who was a healthcare worker with PCR-confirmed SARS-CoV-2 infection or an uninfected control (not recorded which).

This clonotype appeared many times. The rearrangement links TRBV11-2 to TRBJ2-1, with 7 bases lining up with TRBD1. Looked up from germline, CDR1 is SGHAT and CDR2 is FQNNGV. The CDR3 runs to 13 residues. V dropped 0 bases and J dropped 7; count of bases not matched to a gene: 0. CDR3 amino acids: CASSLDRGNEQFF. The CDR3 region has the DNA TGTGCCAGCAGCTTAGACAGGGGGAATGAGCAGTTCTTC.

By share, this clonotype counts as medium-sized. The CDR3 region has the DNA TGTGCCAGCAGCCCCGGACAGCGAACTAATGAAAAACTGTTTTTT. It codes for CASSPGQRTNEKLFF. This chain connects TRBV16 to TRBJ1-4, with D possibly being TRBD1 (6 bases). CDR3 size: 15 residues. The germline CDR1 and CDR2 sequences are KGHSY and FQNENV. Trimming took 4 bases from V and 1 from J, leaving 10 bases between them.

J is TRBJ2-5 and V is TRBV29-1; no reliable D call. The CDR3 consists of 11 residues. Trimming removed 8 bases at V and 2 bases at J, with 9 bases between. Looked up from germline, CDR1 is SQVTM and CDR2 is ANQGSEA. The CDR3 sequence: CSCSVQETQYF. CDR3 nucleotide sequence: TGCAGCTGCTCCGTGCAAGAGACCCAGTACTTC.

This clonotype was detected only a few times. The chain carries TRBV4-2 and TRBJ2-1; TRBD2 matches 10 bases. Germline-derived CDR1 and CDR2 are LGHNA and YNFKEQ. The V gene end was trimmed by 3 bases and the J gene end by 3 bases; junction bases not matched to a gene: 5. This CDR3 is built from 16 residues. This CDR3 reads CASSQRLAGGYNEQFF. DNA of the CDR3: TGTGCCAGCAGCCAGAGACTAGCGGGTGGCTACAATGAGCAGTTCTTC.

This clonotype has at least ten counts. V gene TRBV7-9 combines with J gene TRBJ1-2; 8 bases align to TRBD1. In germline, CDR1 is SEHNR, CDR2 FQNEAQ (reference sequence). This CDR3 region has 16 residues. Losses at the gene ends were 0 bases for V and 2 bases for J; bases not matched to a gene: 5. CDR3 in amino acids: CASSLALTGDNYGYTF. CDR3 bases: TGTGCCAGCAGCTTAGCGCTGACAGGGGACAACTATGGCTACACCTTC.

This clonotype was observed at least ten times. The chain carries TRBV29-1 and TRBJ2-3, with 15 bases lining up with TRBD2. This CDR3 is built from 17 residues. CDR1 is SQVTM and CDR2 is ANQGSEA in the germline V gene. V lost 7 bases to trimming and J lost 0 bases; unmatched junction nucleotides: 8. CDR3 nucleotides: TGCAGCGGGGCCGGGACTAGCGGGAGGCTCAGCACAGATACGCAGTATTTT. As protein: CSGAGTSGRLSTDTQYF.

This clonotype was recorded many times. The J gene is TRBJ1-2, the V gene TRBV6-2 or TRBV6-3; no clear D gene. The germline V and J ends were trimmed by 3 bases and 8 bases, with 7 bases remaining between them. This CDR3 spans 11 amino acids. From germline, CDR1 is MNHEY and CDR2 SVGEGT. The CDR3 DNA follows: TGTGCCAGCAGTTATTCCCGAGGCTACACCTTC. The encoded protein is CASSYSRGYTF.

This clonotype was seen a handful of times. The chain has TRBV27 and TRBJ2-7, with 10 bases fitting TRBD2. Germline CDR1 reads MNHEY; CDR2 reads SMNVEV (reference sequence). The length of the CDR3 is 15 residues. The trim removed 6 bases at V and 0 bases at J, leaving 5 bases unmatched. CDR3 sequence (DNA): TGTGCCAGCAGCGTGACTAGCGGGTTCTCCTACGAGCAGTACTTC. It codes for CASSVTSGFSYEQYF.

This clonotype was observed many times. The chain has TRBV6-2 or TRBV6-3 and TRBJ1-1; D may be TRBD1 (5 bases). This CDR3 spans 13 amino acids. Per germline, CDR1 MNHEY and CDR2 SVGEGT. The V gene lost 5 bases and the J gene lost 5 bases, with 12 bases spanning the gap. CDR3 nucleotide sequence: TGTGCCAGCAGTCCGCAGGGTGGGACTGAAGCTTTCTTT. It yields the protein CASSPQGGTEAFF.

This clonotype was counted ten times or more. The chain employs TRBV2 and TRBJ2-5, with D unresolved. Germline lookup yields CDR1 SNHLY and CDR2 FYNNEI. The CDR3 consists of 11 residues. With 8 bases removed from V and 2 bases from J, the gap between germline ends came to 6 bases. The CDR3 DNA reads as TGTGCCAGCTCAACTCAAGAGACCCAGTACTTC. This translates into CASSTQETQYF.

This clonotype has ten or more counts. The genes are TRBV15 and TRBJ2-1, with 9 bases identical to TRBD2. Per the germline V gene, CDR1 is LNHNV and CDR2 is YYDKDF (reference sequence). V was pared by 0 bases and J by 8 bases, with 5 bases of the junction left unmatched. The CDR3 contains 15 residues. The CDR3 nucleotides are TGTGCCACCAGCAGAGATAGCGGGAGTGAAGATGAGCAGTTCTTC. This gives the protein CATSRDSGSEDEQFF. The whole variable domain, filled in from reference TRBV15 and TRBJ2-1, reads DAMVIQNPRYQVTQFGKPVTLSCSQTLNHNVMYWYQQKSSQAPKLLFHYYDKDFNNEADTPDNFQSRRPNTSFCFLDIRSPGLGDTAMYLCATSRDSGSEDEQFFGPGTRLTVL.

This clonotype was recorded many times. Relative to the germline gene, one junction end is altered; a read error may explain this. The genes are TRBV7-3 and TRBJ2-1; 10 bases are shared with TRBD2. This CDR3 is built from 17 residues. Germline V gene data show CDR1 as SGHTA and CDR2 as FQGTGA. The DNA of the CDR3 is TGTGCCAGCAGCTTAACCCCTTCTAGCGGGGGACCCAATCAGCAGTTCTTC. Its translation: CASSLTPSSGGPNQQFF.

This chain joins TRBV6-6 and TRBJ2-5; 7 positions match TRBD1. The CDR3 has 12 amino acids. Trimming took 8 bases from V and 2 from J; bases not matched to a gene: 2. From germline, CDR1 is MNHNY and CDR2 SVGAGI (reference sequence). CDR3 amino acids: CASGRGQETQYF. CDR3 DNA: TGTGCCAGCGGCAGGGGGCAAGAGACCCAGTACTTC.

There are many counts of this clonotype. The gene calls are TRBV7-2 and TRBJ2-7; the D is unclear. The germline gives CDR1 SGHTA, CDR2 FQGNSA. V gave up 1 base and J gave up 3 bases, with 7 bases separating them. The CDR3 totals 13 residues. The CDR3: CASSLESHYEQYF. The DNA of the CDR3 is TGTGCCAGCAGCTTAGAGTCCCACTACGAGCAGTACTTC.

This clonotype was detected many times. The chain uses TRBV9 and TRBJ1-1, with D perhaps matching TRBD1 (6 bases). Germline CDR1 reads SGDLS; CDR2 reads YYNGEE. Trimming cost V 1 base and J 2 bases, with 9 bases left between them. CDR3 length: 14 amino acids. Written as DNA, the CDR3 is TGTGCCAGCAGCGTAACAGGGATTAACACTGAAGCTTTCTTT. It translates to CASSVTGINTEAFF.

The chain joins TRBV7-2 to TRBJ1-4, with D unresolved. The germline V and J ends were trimmed by 3 bases and 6 bases, with 14 bases remaining between them. CDR1 and CDR2 (germline): SGHTA, FQGNSA. The CDR3 has 15 amino acids. CDR3 in DNA: TGTGCCAGCAGCTTCTTACGAGGGTCCGATGAAAAACTGTTTTTT. Protein product: CASSFLRGSDEKLFF.

There are many counts of this clonotype. The rearrangement uses TRBV7-9 and TRBJ2-3, with a possible D match to TRBD2 (6 bases). Germline V CDR1 and CDR2: SEHNR, FQNEAQ (reference sequence). The V end lost 1 base, the J end lost 5 bases, and 10 bases lay between the germline ends. CDR3 length: 14 amino acids. The CDR3 nucleotides are TGTGCCAGCAGCTTAGGCCAGGGAGGAGATACGCAGTATTTT. The encoded protein is CASSLGQGGDTQYF.

The V call is TRBV5-1, the J call TRBJ2-5, with D unclear. This CDR3 has 10 residues. CDR1 is SGHRS, CDR2 YFSETQ, per germline. Trimming left V 7 bases short and J 2 bases short, with 3 bases between. CDR3 loop: CASGQETQYF. CDR3 nucleotide sequence: TGCGCCAGCGGACAAGAGACCCAGTACTTC.

The sample holds many counts of this clonotype. CDR3 in DNA: TGTGCCAGCAGCCCTAGCCGAGGGTCGTACGAGCAGTACTTC. This translates into CASSPSRGSYEQYF. The J gene is TRBJ2-7, the V gene TRBV4-2, with D perhaps TRBD2 (5 bases). CDR1 LGHNA and CDR2 YNFKEQ come from the germline V gene. The CDR3 has 14 residues. Trimming stripped 4 bases from V and 4 bases from J, with 14 bases between.

This clonotype was counted ten times or more. V and J are TRBV12-3 or TRBV12-4 and TRBJ1-2, with D maybe TRBD1 (6 bases). Trimming took 2 bases from V and 8 from J, leaving 15 bases between them. The CDR3 totals 14 residues. Written as DNA, the CDR3 is TGTGCCAGCAGTTTATTCCGGGGGCCTGTGGGCTACACCTTC. Amino acid sequence: CASSLFRGPVGYTF.

This clonotype occurred many times. The chain combines TRBV6-5 with TRBJ2-2; D is unclear. The CDR3 has 15 residues. Germline CDR1 is MNHEY and CDR2 is SVGAGI. V gave up 2 bases and J gave up 0 bases, with 7 bases separating them. The CDR3 bases are TGTGCCAGCAGTTACACAGCTTCGAACACCGGGGAGCTGTTTTTT. It is translated as CASSYTASNTGELFF.

This sequence joins TRBV7-2 and TRBJ2-1; 9 bases align to TRBD2. Germline CDR1 SGHTA, CDR2 FQGNSA. The junction had 16 bases not matched to a gene; V was cut back by 5 bases and J by 5 bases. The CDR3 is made up of 18 amino acids. The DNA for the CDR3 is TGTGCCAGCAGCCCTAGCGGGATTAGCGGGGGAGCGGACAATGAGCAGTTCTTC. Translation: CASSPSGISGGADNEQFF.

The table lists this clonotype with many counts. CDR3 sequence (DNA): TGCAGCGTTGAGACGTGGGCCCCCACCTACGAGCAGTACTTC. This codes for CSVETWAPTYEQYF. The chain couples TRBV29-1 to TRBJ2-7; D is undetermined. Trimming removed 3 bases at V and 2 bases at J, with 14 bases between. Germline V gene lookup returns CDR1 SQVTM and CDR2 ANQGSEA. The CDR3 has 14 amino acids.

The chain uses TRBV6-2 or TRBV6-3 and TRBJ2-2, with 7 bases identical to TRBD1. CDR1 is MNHEY, CDR2 SVGEGT, per germline. CDR3 size: 16 residues. V lost 8 bases, J lost 5 bases, and 14 bases stayed unmatched. The CDR3: CASSLRPGQKTGELFF. The CDR3 bases are TGTGCCAGCTCGTTGAGACCGGGACAGAAAACCGGGGAGCTGTTTTTT.